This is a list of T cell receptor beta chains from one sample in a study of T cell repertoires in cytomegalovirus infection. TCRdb recomputed calls from the reads with MiXCR, one row per CDR3 protein. The sample yields just under 500,000 distinct CDR3 sequences, 30% to 35% seen once. These receptors lack a known antigen. Sequences were derived from cultured PBMCs, sampled from culture after CMV antigen stimulation. All receptors derive from a human donor in good health (CMV status not recorded). Some clones in this sample may be carry-over from other donors' samples. Each CDR3 is given with its conserved first and last residue. Each record gives: clone size, V gene, J gene, D gene, CDR3 protein, CDR3 DNA. A D gene is named only where the DNA matches it firmly. Size values are once, few and many counts, or a class for expanded clones, and some rows have none.

>many|TRBV7-6|TRBJ2-1|-
CASSPEPPNRQYNEQFF
TGTGCCAGCAGCCCAGAACCCCCCAACAGACAGTACAATGAGCAGTTCTTC
>-|TRBV3-1|TRBJ2-1|-
CATKAESSYNEQFF
TGTGCCACTAAAGCTGAGAGCTCCTACAATGAGCAGTTCTTC
>many|TRBV7-6|TRBJ2-7|TRBD1
CASSRGTGVPYEQYF
TGTGCCAGCAGCCGCGGGACAGGGGTTCCCTACGAGCAGTACTTC
>-|TRBV6-5|TRBJ2-4|-
CASSYSRTRWNIQYF
TGTGCCAGCAGTTACTCGAGGACCAGGTGGAACATTCAGTACTTC
>-|TRBV27|TRBJ2-3|-
CASSALVVRLADTQYF
TGTGCCAGCAGTGCCCTCGTCGTTAGGCTGGCAGATACGCAGTATTTT
>-|TRBV7-9|TRBJ2-5|-
CASSLAQGRETQYF
TGTGCCAGCAGCTTAGCTCAGGGAAGAGAGACCCAGTACTTC
>many|TRBV7-2|TRBJ2-3|-
CASAGDTQYF
TGTGCCAGCGCCGGGGATACGCAGTATTTT
>many|TRBV7-2|TRBJ2-3|TRBD2
CASSTRTSGRTDTQYF
TGTGCCAGCAGCACCCGGACTAGCGGGCGCACAGATACGCAGTATTTT
>-|TRBV20-1|TRBJ2-1|-
CSAISRTSYNEQFF
TGCAGTGCCATCTCGAGGACCTCCTACAATGAGCAGTTCTTC
>few|TRBV7-3|TRBJ2-1|-
CASSSQPTSVYEQFF
TGTGCCAGCAGCTCCCAACCGACTAGTGTATATGAGCAGTTCTTC
>few|TRBV27|TRBJ1-6|-
CASHKSGSNSPLHF
TGTGCCAGCCATAAATCGGGCAGCAATTCACCCCTCCACTTT
>-|TRBV12-3/TRBV12-4|TRBJ1-2|-
CASSYVFKGSGYTF
TGTGCCAGCAGCTACGTGTTTAAGGGAAGCGGCTACACCTTC
>-|TRBV5-6|TRBJ2-1|-
CASSLGQGPEQFF
TGTGCCAGCAGCTTGGGGCAGGGCCCTGAGCAGTTCTTC
>-|TRBV6-6|TRBJ2-1|-
CASSYSNGDYNEQFF
TGTGCCAGCAGTTACTCCAACGGAGACTACAATGAGCAGTTCTTC
>few|TRBV28|TRBJ2-1|-
CASSLSGKWVNEQFF
TGTGCCAGCAGTTTATCCGGGAAGTGGGTCAATGAGCAGTTCTTC
>few|TRBV7-2|TRBJ1-2|TRBD1
CASSLEWQGAGYTF
TGTGCCAGCAGCTTAGAGTGGCAGGGGGCTGGCTACACCTTC
>many|TRBV7-2|TRBJ2-3|-
CASSLAQPDTQYF
TGTGCCAGCAGCTTAGCGCAACCAGATACGCAGTATTTT
>-|TRBV19|TRBJ1-4|-
CASSEIGGGPNEKLFF
TGTGCCAGTAGTGAAATAGGAGGGGGACCTAATGAAAAACTGTTTTTT